These 27 T cell receptor beta chains share one sample of origin, sequenced in a study of Graves' ophthalmopathy and Graves' hyperthyroidism. RNA transcripts were the template, and TCR beta CDR3 regions were amplified from them. HTBI primers were employed in first-round RT-PCR, then a second-round multiplex PCR followed. TCRdb re-analysed the multiplex PCR reads in MiXCR, keeping a single row per CDR3 protein. The sample consists of approximately 1.2 million distinct CDR3 sequences, roughly 35% of them appearing once. Material for sequencing was peripheral blood or thyroid tissue (not recorded which). The receptors derive from an adult man with Graves' hyperthyroidism.

This clonotype was observed a handful of times. The V call is TRBV5-1, the J call TRBJ2-2, with TRBD1 identical over 10 bases. CDR3 length: 16 amino acids. J gave up 6 bases and V 0 bases, and 5 bases lay outside the gene matches. Germline lookup yields CDR1 SGHRS and CDR2 YFSETQ. The CDR3 loop is CASSLGPGTGAGELFF. CDR3 nucleotides: TGCGCCAGCAGCTTGGGTCCCGGGACAGGGGCCGGGGAGCTGTTTTTT.

This clonotype appeared a single time. Without the conserved terminal phenylalanine or tryptophan, this CDR3 likely stems from a read error. No DNA is shown, since the ends of the CDR3 on it are uncertain; the CDR3 is the one TCRdb lists. This rearrangement joins TRBV7-2 to TRBJ2-5. The CDR3 is 8 residues long, counting both termini. Germline lookup yields CDR1 SGHTA and CDR2 FQGNSA. CDR3 protein: CASSLVMT.

This clonotype was seen a few times. Sequence at one end of the junction differs from germline and may be a read error. The gene calls are TRBV10-3 and TRBJ1-5; D is undetermined. The germline gives CDR1 ENHRY, CDR2 SYGVKD. The CDR3 length is 17 residues. CDR3 nucleotide sequence: TGTGCCAGCAGTTTCTTGTTGGGCGGCGCAAGCAATCAGCCCCAGCATTTT. Translating it yields CASSFLLGGASNQPQHF.

This clonotype has ten or more counts. The chain recombines TRBV4-3 with TRBJ1-2, with TRBD1 as a possible D gene (5 bases). Germline CDR1 LGHNA, CDR2 YSLEER. V shed 1 base and J shed 3 bases, with 12 bases lying between them. CDR3 size: 15 residues. CDR3 amino acids: CASSQVRGADYGYTF. In nucleotides, the CDR3 is TGCGCCAGCAGCCAAGTACGGGGCGCAGACTATGGCTACACCTTC.

V usage is TRBV20-1 and J usage is TRBJ2-5, with 9 bases matching TRBD2. The CDR3 contains 13 residues. The germline V gene encodes CDR1 DFQATT and CDR2 SNEGSKA (reference sequence). V trimming: 2 bases; J trimming: 5 bases; junction bases outside the gene matches: 3. In DNA, the CDR3 is TGCAGTGCTAGACTAGCGGGGTGGGAGACCCAGTACTTC. Translating it yields CSARLAGWETQYF.

This clonotype came up many times. The genes are TRBV7-9 and TRBJ1-6; 7 nucleotides line up with TRBD1. The junction had 11 bases not matched to a gene; V was cut back by 5 bases and J by 7 bases. The CDR3 consists of 16 residues. Germline V gives CDR1 SEHNR, CDR2 FQNEAQ (reference sequence). CDR3 sequence reads: CASSRTRQGTNSPLHF. In DNA form, the CDR3 reads TGTGCCAGCAGCCGAACCCGACAGGGAACAAATTCACCCCTCCACTTT.

In regard to this clonotype: An end of the junction does not agree with germline; a read error may underlie this. V and J are TRBV25-1 and TRBJ2-5; 9 positions agree with TRBD2. There are 15 residues in the CDR3. Germline CDR1 MGHDK, CDR2 SYGVNS. The CDR3: CASRTSGGLQEAQYF. DNA of the CDR3: TGTGCCAGCAGGACTAGCGGAGGCCTTCAAGAGGCCCAGTACTTC.

This clonotype occurred a few times. The CDR3 loop reads CASSPVRTGGNTIYF. The CDR3 nucleotides are TGTGCCAGTAGTCCCGTTCGAACCGGAGGAAACACCATATATTTT. The chain uses TRBV19 and TRBJ1-3; D not certain. The V end lost 5 bases, the J end lost 4 bases, and 15 bases lay between the germline ends. The V gene's germline CDR1 is LNHDA and CDR2 SQIVND (reference sequence). This CDR3 has 15 residues.

This clonotype has just a few counts. One end of the junction varies from germline; a read error may be responsible. The V and J genes are TRBV20-1 and TRBJ1-5; the match to TRBD1 covers 7 bases. The CDR3 consists of 13 residues. The germline V gene has CDR1 DFQATT and CDR2 SNEGSKA (reference sequence). DNA of the CDR3: TGCAGTGCTCGAGACAGGGTCGACCAGCCCCAGCATTTT. Its translation is CSARDRVDQPQHF.

The chain couples TRBV12-3 or TRBV12-4 to TRBJ1-4; D not resolved. Trimming left V 8 bases short and J 4 bases short, with 14 bases between. The CDR3 covers 14 residues. Here the CDR3 reads CASGRMVRNEKLFF. The CDR3 nucleotides are TGTGCCAGCGGCCGAATGGTCCGTAATGAAAAACTGTTTTTT.

Note on this clonotype: A much bigger clone sits one base away, suggesting this may be a read error. This rearrangement joins TRBV15 to TRBJ2-5; D possibly uses TRBD1 or TRBD2 (5 bases each). Germline CDR1 and CDR2: LNHNV and YYDKDF (reference sequence). The CDR3 extends over 12 amino acids. The V gene lost 10 bases and the J gene lost 1 base, with 10 bases spanning the gap. For the CDR3, the DNA is TGTGCCAGCAGGGAGACCCAAGAGACCCAGTACTTC. Translated, it gives CASRETQETQYF.

The J gene is TRBJ2-2, the V gene TRBV7-8; 10 bases agree with TRBD1. Unmatched junction bases numbered 6, after V lost 5 bases and J lost 6 bases. There are 15 residues in the CDR3. CDR1 and CDR2 from the germline V gene are SGHVS and FQNEAQ. The CDR3 DNA reads as TGTGCCAGCAGCCTAAAGACAGGGGGCCCCGGGGAGCTGTTTTTT. It codes for CASSLKTGGPGELFF.

As regards this clonotype: Mismatch with germline at one junction end may stem from a read error. The chain has TRBV10-3 and TRBJ1-5; no clear D gene. There are 16 residues in the CDR3. The germline CDR1 and CDR2 sequences are ENHRY and SYGVKD. CDR3 in amino acids: CASSYEWGSVNQPQHF. Here the CDR3 DNA reads TGTGCCAGCAGTTACGAATGGGGATCGGTCAATCAGCCCCAGCATTTT.

This clonotype was picked up many times. The V call is TRBV12-3 or TRBV12-4, the J call TRBJ1-2; no firm D call. Trimming left V 4 bases short and J 8 bases short, with 8 bases between. The CDR3 sequence is 11 residues long. As DNA, the CDR3 is TGTGCCAGCAGTTCAGGCCCGGGCTACACCTTC. Amino acid sequence: CASSSGPGYTF.

This clonotype was recorded at least ten times. J is TRBJ1-4 and V is TRBV14, with no clear D. The germline V and J ends were trimmed by 0 bases and 7 bases, with 15 bases remaining between them. The germline CDR1 and CDR2 sequences are SGHDN and FVKESK. The CDR3 is 16 amino acids. The CDR3 spells CASSQDSVMAREKLFF. CDR3 coding DNA: TGTGCCAGCAGCCAAGACAGTGTAATGGCTCGTGAAAAACTGTTTTTT.

The chain has TRBV7-2 and TRBJ2-5, with a possible D match to TRBD2 (6 bases). The CDR3 runs 13 residues. V was pared by 11 bases and J by 3 bases, with 16 bases between. CDR1 and CDR2 (germline): SGHTA, FQGNSA. DNA of the CDR3: TGTGCCTGGAGTGTGGCGGGGAAAGAGACCCAGTACTTC. Encoded protein: CAWSVAGKETQYF.

The chain carries TRBV20-1 and TRBJ2-7; either TRBD1 or TRBD2 may supply D (5 bases each). Germline V gene sequence: CDR1 DFQATT, CDR2 SNEGSKA (reference sequence). This CDR3 has 14 residues. Trimming pared 7 bases from V and 2 bases from J, leaving 18 bases between. The CDR3 is CSVPGRRRTYEQYF. As DNA, the CDR3 is TGCAGTGTCCCGGGACGGAGACGAACCTACGAGCAGTACTTC.

The V and J genes are TRBV20-1 and TRBJ2-7; tentatively, D is TRBD2 (6 bases). This CDR3 region has 14 residues. CDR1 and CDR2 from the germline V gene are DFQATT and SNEGSKA (reference sequence). V gave up 3 bases and J gave up 6 bases, with 18 bases separating them. CDR3 sequence: CSASDGSPSREQYF. CDR3 DNA sequence: TGCAGTGCTAGTGACGGGAGTCCCTCCCGCGAGCAGTACTTC.

Note on this clonotype: The junction and the germline gene differ at one end; a read error may be behind it. The chain employs TRBV7-2 and TRBJ2-5; D may be TRBD1 (5 bases). Germline V gives CDR1 SGHTA, CDR2 FQGNSA. The CDR3 is made up of 14 amino acids. The CDR3, as DNA: TGTGCCAGCATCTTAGCAGGGTACCAAGAGACCCAGTACTTC. Residues: CASILAGYQETQYF.

The gene calls are TRBV20-1 and TRBJ2-2; TRBD2 agrees at 9 bases. The V and J ends lost 5 bases and 6 bases, in that order; junction bases with no gene match: 10. Germline V gene data show CDR1 as DFQATT and CDR2 as SNEGSKA (reference sequence). The CDR3 extends over 15 amino acids. Written as DNA, the CDR3 is TGCAGTGCTTCTCTAGCGGGAAATCTGGCCGGGGAGCTGTTTTTT. This codes for CSASLAGNLAGELFF.

V gene TRBV25-1 combines with J gene TRBJ2-5, with no clear D. In germline, CDR1 is MGHDK, CDR2 SYGVNS. The CDR3 has 14 residues. V dropped 5 bases and J dropped 4 bases, with 14 bases sitting between them. This CDR3 reads CASSFRARLETQYF. Written as DNA, the CDR3 is TGTGCCAGCAGTTTTCGGGCGAGGCTAGAGACCCAGTACTTC.

This clonotype was observed a handful of times. V and J are TRBV6-5 and TRBJ2-7; possible D gene TRBD1, 6 bases. V was shortened by 6 bases and J by 0 bases, with 12 bases between the two germline ends. The CDR3 is made up of 14 amino acids. CDR1 MNHEY and CDR2 SVGAGI come from the germline V gene. CDR3 bases: TGTGCCAGCAGAATAACAGGGAGCTCCTACGAGCAGTACTTC. It specifies CASRITGSSYEQYF.

To note about this clonotype: One end of the junction fails to match germline, which may point to a read error. The rearrangement uses TRBV2 and TRBJ2-7, with D unresolved. CDR3 size: 12 residues. Germline CDR1 is SNHLY and CDR2 is FYNNEI. In nucleotides, the CDR3 is TGTGTCAGCAAAGGGCCCTCCTACGAGCAGTACTTC. Protein sequence: CVSKGPSYEQYF.

The V and J genes are TRBV10-3 and TRBJ1-1; D may be TRBD1 (5 bases). CDR3 length: 13 residues. V was clipped by 6 bases and J by 10 bases, with 18 bases between them. From germline, CDR1 is ENHRY and CDR2 SYGVKD. The chain's CDR3 is CAIRPTGPVGAFF. The CDR3, as DNA: TGTGCCATCAGGCCTACAGGACCCGTTGGAGCTTTCTTT.

This clonotype occurred a few times. The chain couples TRBV9 to TRBJ2-2, with D maybe TRBD1 (5 bases). The V end lost 0 bases, the J end lost 5 bases, and 11 bases lay between the germline ends. The length of the CDR3 is 15 residues. Per the germline V gene, CDR1 is SGDLS and CDR2 is YYNGEE. The DNA of the CDR3 is TGTGCCAGCAGCGTAGTCCCAGGGTTGACCGGGGAGCTGTTTTTT. It codes for CASSVVPGLTGELFF. Looking up the rest from reference TRBV9 and TRBJ2-2 gives the full variable domain: DSGVTQTPKHLITATGQRVTLRCSPRSGDLSVYWYQQSLDQGLQFLIQYYNGEERAKGNILERFSAQQFPDLHSELNLSSLELGDSALYFCASSVVPGLTGELFFGEGSRLTVL.

The rearrangement joins TRBV10-3 to TRBJ1-6; 9 bases match TRBD1. J lost 16 bases, V lost 10 bases, and 11 bases had no gene match. This CDR3 is built from 12 residues. CDR1 is ENHRY, CDR2 SYGVKD, per germline. The CDR3 is CASTVGTGKLHF. For the CDR3, the DNA is TGTGCCAGCACCGTCGGGACAGGGAAACTCCACTTT.

This chain connects TRBV6-6 to TRBJ1-5, with D perhaps matching TRBD1 (5 bases). The CDR3 has 11 residues. Germline V gene sequence: CDR1 MNHNY, CDR2 SVGAGI (reference sequence). Trimming shortened V by 6 bases and J by 10 bases, and 10 bases separated the two germline ends. CDR3 DNA sequence: TGTGCCAGCAGCCGGGACGGACCCCAGCATTTT. It encodes CASSRDGPQHF.